The rows below give T cell receptor beta chains drawn from one sample of a study of blood T cell repertoires in COVID-19. Clones were sequenced by immunoSEQ multiplex PCR, and TCRdb holds only the in-frame ones, with some missing. The profile shows around 250,000 clones, 70% to 90% of them singletons. Sequencing was performed on PBMCs or T cells enriched from blood (not recorded which). The receptors here all came from a woman aged 50 to 60 with acute COVID-19. Each CDR3 is given with its conserved first and last residue. Each record gives: J gene, clone size, D gene, V gene, CDR3 protein, CDR3 DNA. The D gene is left open where the match is weak. Some rows have no size entry. The others give once, few or many, or a class for an expanded clone.

>TRBJ1-5|NA|TRBD1|TRBV19
CASRDRGNQPQHF
TGTGCCAGTAGGGACAGGGGCAATCAGCCCCAGCATTTT
>TRBJ1-4|NA|TRBD1|TRBV6-5
CASSLTGEGSEKLFF
TGTGCCAGCAGTCTTACAGGGGAAGGGAGTGAAAAACTGTTTTTT
>TRBJ1-1|NA|TRBD1|TRBV19
CASIQPGGTEAFF
TGTGCCAGTATTCAACCAGGGGGCACTGAAGCTTTCTTT
>TRBJ1-6|NA|TRBD1|TRBV7-8
CASSSQGARNSPLHF
TGTGCCAGCAGCTCCCAGGGGGCTCGTAATTCACCCCTCCACTTT
>TRBJ1-1|NA|NA|TRBV18
CASSSKARAANTEAFF
TGTGCCAGCTCCTCAAAGGCGCGGGCTGCGAACACTGAAGCTTTCTTT
>TRBJ1-6|NA|NA|TRBV25-1
CASSEGPTLHF
TGTGCCAGCAGTGAAGGCCCCACCCTCCACTTT
>TRBJ2-7|NA|NA|TRBV12-3/TRBV12-4
CASSLSQGYEQYF
TGTGCCAGCAGTTTATCGCAGGGCTACGAGCAGTACTTC
>TRBJ1-4|NA|TRBD1|TRBV6-2/TRBV6-3
CASSRDRSTNEKLFF
TGTGCCAGCAGCCGGGACAGATCCACTAATGAAAAACTGTTTTTT
>TRBJ1-2|few|TRBD1|TRBV6-1
CASSEATGLNYGYTF
TGTGCCAGCAGTGAGGCGACAGGGCTTAACTATGGCTACACCTTC
>TRBJ1-3|NA|NA|TRBV19
CASSIEDMHSGNTIYF
TGTGCCAGTAGTATTGAAGACATGCACTCTGGAAACACCATATATTTT
>TRBJ1-2|NA|NA|TRBV11-2
CASSLAPGTNYGYTF
TGTGCCAGCAGCTTAGCTCCGGGAACTAACTATGGCTACACCTTC
>TRBJ2-3|NA|TRBD1|TRBV5-8
CASSQGADNTQYF
TGTGCCAGCAGCCAGGGGGCCGACAATACGCAGTATTTT
>TRBJ1-5|NA|TRBD1|TRBV15
CATRGQGDDSNQPQHF
TGTGCCACCAGGGGGCAGGGGGACGATAGCAATCAGCCCCAGCATTTT
>TRBJ1-3|NA|NA|TRBV20-1
CSSISGNTIYF
TGCAGTTCCATCTCTGGAAACACCATATATTTT
>TRBJ2-4|NA|NA|TRBV4-2
CASSQERGANIQYF
TGTGCCAGCAGCCAAGAACGGGGGGCGAACATTCAGTACTTC
>TRBJ2-3|NA|TRBD2|TRBV4-2
CASSQDGTSGFTDTQYF
TGTGCCAGCAGCCAAGATGGGACTAGCGGCTTCACAGATACGCAGTATTTT
>TRBJ1-2|NA|NA|TRBV3-1/TRBV3-2
CASSQGQGLNYGYTF
TGTGCCAGCAGCCAAGGGCAGGGACTGAACTATGGCTACACCTTC
>TRBJ1-4|NA|NA|TRBV7-2
CASSLAGGAGEKLFF
TGTGCCAGCAGCTTAGCTGGGGGCGCAGGGGAAAAACTGTTTTTT
>TRBJ1-6|NA|TRBD1|TRBV2
CASSDGTGNSPLHF
TGTGCCAGCAGCGATGGGACAGGCAATTCACCCCTCCACTTT
>TRBJ2-7|once|TRBD1|TRBV20-1
CSASRGQSYEQYF
TGCAGTGCTAGTAGGGGGCAATCGTACGAGCAGTACTTC
>TRBJ1-5|NA|NA|TRBV29-1
CSVSQGVDNQPQHF
TGCAGCGTAAGTCAAGGGGTGGACAATCAGCCCCAGCATTTT
>TRBJ1-3|NA|NA|TRBV21-1
CASTPPFSMTGSGNTIYF
TGTGCCAGCACCCCTCCATTCTCAATGACAGGGTCCGGAAACACCATATATTTT
>TRBJ2-3|once|NA|TRBV6-4
CASSPTGSTDTQYF
TGTGCCAGCAGCCCAACCGGGAGCACAGATACGCAGTATTTT
>TRBJ1-6|NA|NA|TRBV6-5
CASSFEGASPLHF
TGTGCCAGCAGTTTTGAGGGCGCATCACCCCTCCACTTT
>TRBJ2-1|NA|NA|TRBV11-3
CASSFGSVSNEQFF
TGTGCCAGCAGCTTCGGTTCGGTTAGCAATGAGCAGTTCTTC
>TRBJ2-2|NA|TRBD2|TRBV29-1
CSVEASGGTGELFF
TGCAGCGTTGAGGCTAGCGGGGGCACCGGGGAGCTGTTTTTT
>TRBJ1-2|NA|NA|TRBV30
CAWTLLGMRPGIDTF
TGTGCCTGGACCCTCCTAGGAATGAGGCCAGGGATCGATACCTTC
>TRBJ2-5|NA|TRBD2|TRBV5-1
CASSMTGTSGDETQYF
TGCGCCAGCAGCATGACCGGGACTAGCGGGGACGAGACCCAGTACTTC
>TRBJ1-1|NA|NA|TRBV4-3
CASSSQTPNTEAFF
TGCGCCAGCAGCAGTCAGACTCCGAACACTGAAGCTTTCTTT
>TRBJ1-2|NA|NA|TRBV13
CASSFHSVVYGYTF
TGTGCCAGCAGCTTCCACAGTGTCGTCTATGGCTACACCTTC
>TRBJ1-1|NA|NA|TRBV7-9
CASSSEGVREAFF
TGTGCCAGCAGCAGCGAGGGGGTCCGTGAAGCTTTCTTT
>TRBJ2-1|NA|TRBD1|TRBV5-1
CASSLDREWGEQFF
TGCGCCAGCAGCCTGGACAGGGAATGGGGTGAGCAGTTCTTC
>TRBJ1-2|NA|TRBD1|TRBV6-5
CASSQDRGAPYGYTF
TGTGCCAGCAGTCAGGACAGGGGCGCTCCTTATGGCTACACCTTC
>TRBJ2-5|NA|TRBD1|TRBV24-1
CATSAADRGQETQYF
TGTGCCACCAGTGCCGCTGACAGGGGTCAAGAGACCCAGTACTTC
>TRBJ1-2|NA|TRBD1|TRBV29-1
CSVDWFPGQGRGYTF
TGCAGCGTTGATTGGTTTCCGGGACAGGGTCGCGGCTACACCTTC
>TRBJ1-2|NA|NA|TRBV15
CATSRAGTKYGYTF
TGTGCCACCAGCAGAGCCGGGACAAAGTATGGCTACACCTTC
>TRBJ1-2|NA|TRBD1|TRBV7-9
CASSLRTGFNGYTF
TGTGCCAGCAGCCTAAGGACAGGGTTTAATGGCTACACCTTC
>TRBJ1-2|NA|NA|TRBV12-3/TRBV12-4
CASSRDYYGYTF
TGTGCCAGCAGCAGGGACTACTATGGCTACACCTTC
>TRBJ1-2|NA|NA|TRBV28
CASSLGQLNYGYTF
TGTGCCAGCAGTTTAGGACAGCTTAACTATGGCTACACCTTC